This TCR beta chain was recorded in a study of blood T cell repertoires in COVID-19. At the level of the study: There were acute and convalescent COVID-19 samples, and they came from the United States, Italy and Spain. PBMCs, B-cell-depleted T cells, or T cells were the source of the cDNA or gDNA that made up the material.

Trimming shortened V by 8 bases and J by 2 bases, and 10 bases separated the two germline ends. CDR3 length: 12 residues. From germline, CDR1 is SEHNR and CDR2 FQNEAQ (reference sequence). Followed over time, Seattle patients had been enrolled while infection was active. The table lists this clone with a count of one. Authors' processing steps: It was from reference gene primer amplification that nucleated cell counts were estimated. Only in-frame clones appear in the TCRdb table, and some are missing; sequencing was by immunoSEQ multiplex PCR. The DNA was the basis for D and trimming; V, J and clone size are from that table. The table has about 370,000 clones, about 90% seen once.

The chain has TRBV7-9 and TRBJ2-7; weak D call: TRBD2 (6 bases). This TCR was sampled from a woman younger than 45 with COVID-19, enrolled during active disease. Material for sequencing was peripheral blood. CDR3 coding DNA: TGTGCCAGCTCGGAGGGAACCTACGAGCAGTACTTC. It encodes CASSEGTYEQYF.